Described below is a single T cell receptor (beta chain) sequence and its context. The antigen remains undetermined. Trimming cost V 5 bases and J 5 bases; bases outside gene matches: 8. From germline, CDR1 is LNHDA and CDR2 SQIVND (reference sequence). The CDR3 extends over 16 amino acids. Assay used: immunoSEQ multiplex PCR; TCRdb lists only in-frame clones, some missing. The repertoire holds about 100,000 clones, with around 90% as singletons. The data are from a study of OX40 agonist ivuxolimab in advanced cancers. Regarding the study as a whole: At 0.1 to 3.0 mg/kg, clonal expansion of CD4+ and CD8+ blood T cells had occurred by week 6.

The sequence was collected from an adult with an advanced solid tumor such as melanoma, head and neck, liver or kidney cancer. This sequence joins TRBV19 and TRBJ2-2; the match to TRBD1 covers 10 bases. This specimen consisted of CD4+ or CD8+ T cells sorted from blood, obtained in a trial of the OX40 agonist ivuxolimab. CDR3 amino acids: CASSADRGRITGELFF. CDR3 nucleotides: TGTGCCAGTAGTGCCGACAGGGGGCGCATAACCGGGGAGCTGTTTTTT.